This paragraph covers one T cell receptor beta chain sequence. The data derive from a study of blood T cell repertoires in COVID-19. The data were produced by immunoSEQ multiplex PCR, yet TCRdb's version contains in-frame clones alone and is incomplete. The sample contains around 160,000 clones, around 81% of which appear only once. Sequences were obtained from peripheral blood. This receptor was obtained from a woman in her forties with active or convalescent COVID-19.

In DNA, the CDR3 is TGTGCCAGCAGTTTAGCGCGGCATGAAAAACTGTTTTTT. Translation: CASSLARHEKLFF. The chain employs TRBV12-3 or TRBV12-4 and TRBJ1-4; unclear D gene. The length of the CDR3 is 13 residues. Trimming removed 0 bases from V and 6 bases from J, with 5 bases in between.